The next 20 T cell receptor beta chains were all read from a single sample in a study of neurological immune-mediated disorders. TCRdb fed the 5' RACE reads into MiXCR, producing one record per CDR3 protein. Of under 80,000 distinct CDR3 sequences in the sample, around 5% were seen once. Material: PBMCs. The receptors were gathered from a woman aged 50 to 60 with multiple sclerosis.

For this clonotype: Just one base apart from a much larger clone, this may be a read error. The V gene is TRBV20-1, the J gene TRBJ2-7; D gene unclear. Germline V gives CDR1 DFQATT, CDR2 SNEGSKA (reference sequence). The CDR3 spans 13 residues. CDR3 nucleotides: TGCAGTGCTGGGCCCGTGGGATTGGACGAGCAGCACTTC. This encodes CSAGPVGLDEQHF.

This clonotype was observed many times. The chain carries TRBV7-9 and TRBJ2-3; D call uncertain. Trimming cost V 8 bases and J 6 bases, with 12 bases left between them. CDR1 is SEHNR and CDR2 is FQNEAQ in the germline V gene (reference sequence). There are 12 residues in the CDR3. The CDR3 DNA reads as TGTGCCAGCTTAGATTTGGGGGATACGCAGTATTTT. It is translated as CASLDLGDTQYF. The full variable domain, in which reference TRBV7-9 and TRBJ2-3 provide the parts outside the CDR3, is DTGVSQNPRHKITKRGQNVTFRCDPISEHNRLYWYRQTLGQGPEFLTYFQNEAQLEKSRLLSDRFSAERPKGSFSTLEIQRTEQGDSAMYLCASLDLGDTQYFGPGTRLTVL.

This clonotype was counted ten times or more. The CDR3 DNA reads as TGTGCCAGCAGTTTCCCCGACAGGGAGCAGTTCTTC. Its translation is CASSFPDREQFF. The rearrangement links TRBV12-3 or TRBV12-4 to TRBJ2-1; weak D call: TRBD1 (6 bases). CDR3 length: 12 residues. Trimming removed 3 bases from V and 10 bases from J, with 10 bases in between.

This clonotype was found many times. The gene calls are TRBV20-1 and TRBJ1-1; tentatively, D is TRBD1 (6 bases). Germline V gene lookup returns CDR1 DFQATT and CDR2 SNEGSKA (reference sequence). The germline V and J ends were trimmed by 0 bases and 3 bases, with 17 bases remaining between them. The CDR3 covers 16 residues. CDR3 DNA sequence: TGCAGTGCTAGAGATCTTTTAGGGACATCGGACACTGAAGCTTTCTTT. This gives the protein CSARDLLGTSDTEAFF.

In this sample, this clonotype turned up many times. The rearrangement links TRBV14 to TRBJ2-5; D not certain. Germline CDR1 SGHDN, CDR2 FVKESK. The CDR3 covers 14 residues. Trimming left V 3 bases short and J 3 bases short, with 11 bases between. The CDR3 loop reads CASSQYRDEETQYF. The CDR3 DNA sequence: TGTGCCAGCAGCCAGTACAGAGACGAAGAGACCCAGTACTTC.

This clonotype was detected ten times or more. CDR3 sequence (DNA): TGCAGTGCTGTTACCGTCGGGGGCGGAGAGACCCAGTACTTC. Translating it yields CSAVTVGGGETQYF. The gene calls are TRBV20-1 and TRBJ2-5; perhaps D is TRBD1 or TRBD2 (6 bases each). With 5 bases removed from V and 4 bases from J, the gap between germline ends came to 17 bases. Germline-derived CDR1 and CDR2 are DFQATT and SNEGSKA (reference sequence). This CDR3 comprises 14 residues.

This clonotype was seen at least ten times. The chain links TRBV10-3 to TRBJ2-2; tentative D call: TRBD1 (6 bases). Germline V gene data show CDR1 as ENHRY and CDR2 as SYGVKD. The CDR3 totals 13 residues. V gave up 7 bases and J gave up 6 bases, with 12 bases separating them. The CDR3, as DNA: TGTGCCATCACTCCTACAGGGTCCGGGGAGCTGTTTTTT. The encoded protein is CAITPTGSGELFF.

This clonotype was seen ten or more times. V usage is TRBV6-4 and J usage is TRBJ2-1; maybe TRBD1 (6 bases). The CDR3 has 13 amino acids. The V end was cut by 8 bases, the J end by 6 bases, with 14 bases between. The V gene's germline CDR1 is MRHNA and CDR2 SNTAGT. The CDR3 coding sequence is TGTGCCAGCTCCCAGGGGAGTCCCAATGAGCAGTTCTTC. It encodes CASSQGSPNEQFF.

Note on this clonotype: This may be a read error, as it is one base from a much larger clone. The CDR3 spells CASSNAGRGTGEQFF. The CDR3 bases are TGTGCCAGCAGTAACGCAGGGCGAGGCACCGGGGAGCAGTTTTTT. The V gene is TRBV12-3 or TRBV12-4, the J gene TRBJ2-2; perhaps D is TRBD1 or TRBD2 (5 bases each). This CDR3 contains 15 residues.

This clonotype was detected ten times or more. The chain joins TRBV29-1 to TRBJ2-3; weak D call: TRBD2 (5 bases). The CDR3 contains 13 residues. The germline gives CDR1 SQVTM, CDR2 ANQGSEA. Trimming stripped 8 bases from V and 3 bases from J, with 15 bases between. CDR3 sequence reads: CSQRGSGTDTQYF. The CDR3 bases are TGCAGCCAACGGGGTTCTGGGACAGATACGCAGTATTTT.

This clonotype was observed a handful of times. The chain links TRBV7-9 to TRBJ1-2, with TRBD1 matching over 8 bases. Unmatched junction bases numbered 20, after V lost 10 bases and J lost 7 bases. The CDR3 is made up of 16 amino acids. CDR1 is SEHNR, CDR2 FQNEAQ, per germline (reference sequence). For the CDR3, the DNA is TGTGCCACCTCTGCCGGGACAGGAGGTATCACCGGTGGCTACACCTTC. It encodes CATSAGTGGITGGYTF.

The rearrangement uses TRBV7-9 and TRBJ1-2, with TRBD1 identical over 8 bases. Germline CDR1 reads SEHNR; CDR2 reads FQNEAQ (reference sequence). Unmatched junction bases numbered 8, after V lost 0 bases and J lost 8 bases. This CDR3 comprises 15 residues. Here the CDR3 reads CASSLAGGQVEGYTF. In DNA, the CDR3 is TGTGCCAGCAGCTTAGCGGGGGGACAGGTGGAAGGCTACACCTTC.

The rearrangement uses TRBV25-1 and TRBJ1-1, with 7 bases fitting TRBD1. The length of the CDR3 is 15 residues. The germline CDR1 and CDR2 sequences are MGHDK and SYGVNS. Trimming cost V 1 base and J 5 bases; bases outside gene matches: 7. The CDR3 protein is CASSEFGQGGTEAFF. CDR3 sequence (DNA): TGTGCCAGCAGTGAATTCGGGCAGGGGGGGACTGAAGCTTTCTTT.

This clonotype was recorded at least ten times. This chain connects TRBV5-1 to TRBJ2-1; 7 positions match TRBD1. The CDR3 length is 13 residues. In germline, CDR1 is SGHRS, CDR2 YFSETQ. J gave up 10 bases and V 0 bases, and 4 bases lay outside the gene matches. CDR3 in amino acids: CASSLAPGQEQFF. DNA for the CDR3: TGCGCCAGCAGCTTGGCCCCGGGACAGGAGCAGTTCTTC.

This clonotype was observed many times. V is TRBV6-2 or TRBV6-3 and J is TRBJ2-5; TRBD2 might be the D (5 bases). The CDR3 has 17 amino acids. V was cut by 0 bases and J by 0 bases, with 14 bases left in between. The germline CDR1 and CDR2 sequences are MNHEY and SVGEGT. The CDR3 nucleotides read TGTGCCAGCAGTTACTCGAGGGTTTCGGGTGACCAAGAGACCCAGTACTTC. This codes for CASSYSRVSGDQETQYF.

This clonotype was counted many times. Written as DNA, the CDR3 is TGCGCCAGCAGCTGGGAAGGGATCACTGAAGCTTTCTTT. Its translation is CASSWEGITEAFF. The chain is built from TRBV5-1 and TRBJ1-1; D gene ambiguous. Germline V lookup: CDR1 SGHRS, CDR2 YFSETQ. V was shortened by 3 bases and J by 4 bases, with 10 bases between the two germline ends. The length of the CDR3 is 13 residues.

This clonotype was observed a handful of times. CDR3 coding DNA: TGTGCCAGCAGTTACCAGGGGGCTGTCGGCTACACCTTC. Translating gives CASSYQGAVGYTF. The V and J genes are TRBV6-6 and TRBJ1-2; TRBD1 matches at 8 bases. Per the germline V gene, CDR1 is MNHNY and CDR2 is SVGAGI (reference sequence). The CDR3 covers 13 residues. With V trimmed by 2 bases and J by 8 bases, 4 bases remained unmatched.

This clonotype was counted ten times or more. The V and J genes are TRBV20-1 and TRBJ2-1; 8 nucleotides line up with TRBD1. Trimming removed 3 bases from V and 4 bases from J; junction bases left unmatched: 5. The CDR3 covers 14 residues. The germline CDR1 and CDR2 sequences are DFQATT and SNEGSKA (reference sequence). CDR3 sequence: CSASWGQEYNEQFF. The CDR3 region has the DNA TGCAGTGCTAGCTGGGGACAGGAGTACAATGAGCAGTTCTTC.

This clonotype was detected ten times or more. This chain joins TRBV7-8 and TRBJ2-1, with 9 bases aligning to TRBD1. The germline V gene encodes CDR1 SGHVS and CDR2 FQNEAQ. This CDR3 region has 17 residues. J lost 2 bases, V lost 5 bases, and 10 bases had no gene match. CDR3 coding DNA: TGTGCCAGCAGCGACCGGACAGGGGCTAATCCCTACAATGAGCAGTTCTTC. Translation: CASSDRTGANPYNEQFF.

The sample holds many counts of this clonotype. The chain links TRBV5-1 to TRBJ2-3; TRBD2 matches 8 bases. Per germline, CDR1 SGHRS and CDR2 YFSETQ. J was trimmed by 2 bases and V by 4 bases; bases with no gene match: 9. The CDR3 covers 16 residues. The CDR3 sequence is CASSPAQRGITDTQYF. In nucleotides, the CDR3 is TGCGCCAGCAGCCCCGCCCAGCGGGGGATCACAGATACGCAGTATTTT.